These T cell receptor beta chains were read from a single sample in a study of cytomegalovirus exposure and HLA in healthy donors. Method: immunoSEQ multiplex PCR; TCRdb's copy keeps in-frame clones and lacks some. The table for this sample gives more than 30,000 clones. Sequenced material: PBMCs. Receptors were obtained from a middle-aged man in good health and CMV-seropositive. Each CDR3 is given with its conserved first and last residue. The D gene is left open where the match is weak.

J: TRBJ2-7
D: TRBD2
length: 13
V: TRBV19
CDR3: CASSSGRGYEQYF
DNA: TGTGCCAGTAGTAGCGGGAGGGGGTACGAGCAGTACTTC

J: TRBJ2-3
D: .
length: 17
V: TRBV5-1
CDR3: CASSLGEWERSTDTQYF
DNA: TGCGCCAGCAGCTTGGGGGAATGGGAGCGGAGCACAGATACGCAGTATTTT

J: TRBJ2-3
D: .
length: 13
V: TRBV19
CDR3: CASSRESTDTQYF
DNA: TGTGCCAGTAGTAGGGAGTCCACAGATACGCAGTATTTT

J: TRBJ2-1
D: .
length: 14
V: TRBV27
CDR3: CASKLRVPGNEQFF
DNA: TGTGCCAGCAAACTTAGAGTGCCAGGAAATGAGCAGTTCTTC

J: TRBJ1-2
D: .
length: 12
V: TRBV29-1
CDR3: CSAERGNYGYTF
DNA: TGCAGCGCCGAACGGGGAAACTATGGCTACACCTTC

J: TRBJ2-6
D: .
length: 16
V: TRBV14
CDR3: CASSEGVLAGANVLTF
DNA: TGTGCCAGCTCCGAGGGGGTGCTCGCTGGGGCCAACGTCCTGACTTTC

J: TRBJ1-6
D: TRBD1
length: 15
V: TRBV27
CDR3: CASSSDRGPYNPLHF
DNA: TGTGCCAGCAGCTCGGACAGGGGGCCTTATAATCCCCTCCACTTT

J: TRBJ1-2
D: .
length: 15
V: TRBV7-9
CDR3: CASSSGRDFNYGYTF
DNA: TGTGCCAGCAGCTCCGGGAGGGACTTTAACTATGGCTACACCTTC

J: TRBJ1-1
D: .
length: 14
V: TRBV6-5
CDR3: CASRSSEGISEAFF
DNA: TGTGCCAGCAGGTCCTCGGAGGGGATCTCTGAAGCTTTCTTT

J: TRBJ2-7
D: .
length: 12
V: TRBV5-5
CDR3: CASSLGDYEQYF
DNA: TGTGCCAGCAGCTTGGGAGATTACGAGCAGTACTTC